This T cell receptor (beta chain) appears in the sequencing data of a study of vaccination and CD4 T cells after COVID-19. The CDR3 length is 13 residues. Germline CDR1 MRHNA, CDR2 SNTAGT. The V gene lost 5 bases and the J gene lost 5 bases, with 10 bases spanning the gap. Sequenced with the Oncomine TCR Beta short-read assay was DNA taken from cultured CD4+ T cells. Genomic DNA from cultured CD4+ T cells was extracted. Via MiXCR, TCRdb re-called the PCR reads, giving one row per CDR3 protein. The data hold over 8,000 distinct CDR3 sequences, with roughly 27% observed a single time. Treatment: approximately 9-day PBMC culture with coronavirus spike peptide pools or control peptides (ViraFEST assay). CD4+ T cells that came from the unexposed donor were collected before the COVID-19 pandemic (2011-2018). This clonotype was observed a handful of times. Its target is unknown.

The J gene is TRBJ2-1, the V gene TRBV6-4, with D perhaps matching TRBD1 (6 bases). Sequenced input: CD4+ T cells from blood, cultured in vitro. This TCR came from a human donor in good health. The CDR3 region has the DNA TGTGCCAGCAGTCACGGGGACAACAATGAGCAGTTCTTC. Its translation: CASSHGDNNEQFF.